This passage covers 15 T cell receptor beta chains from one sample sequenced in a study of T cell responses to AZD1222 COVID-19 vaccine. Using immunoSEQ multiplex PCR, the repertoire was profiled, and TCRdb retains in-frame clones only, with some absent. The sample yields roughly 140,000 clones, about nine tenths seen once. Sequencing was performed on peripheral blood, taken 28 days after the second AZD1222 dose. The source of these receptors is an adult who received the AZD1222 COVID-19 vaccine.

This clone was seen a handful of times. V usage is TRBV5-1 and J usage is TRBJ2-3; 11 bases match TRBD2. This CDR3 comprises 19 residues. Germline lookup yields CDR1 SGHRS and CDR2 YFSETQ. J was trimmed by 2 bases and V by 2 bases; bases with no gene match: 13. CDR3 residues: CASSFGLWTSGQNTDTQYF. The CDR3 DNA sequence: TGCGCCAGCAGCTTTGGTCTCTGGACTAGCGGGCAGAACACAGATACGCAGTATTTT.

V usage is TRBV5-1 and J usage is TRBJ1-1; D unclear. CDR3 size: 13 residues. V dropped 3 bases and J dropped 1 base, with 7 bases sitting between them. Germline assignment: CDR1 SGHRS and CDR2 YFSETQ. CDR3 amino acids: CASSWDSNTEAFF. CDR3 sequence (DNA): TGCGCCAGCAGCTGGGATTCGAACACTGAAGCTTTCTTT.

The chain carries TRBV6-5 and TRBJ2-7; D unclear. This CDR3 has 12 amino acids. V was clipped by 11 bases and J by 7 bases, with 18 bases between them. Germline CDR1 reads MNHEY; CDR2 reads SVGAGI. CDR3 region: CALGPALREQYF. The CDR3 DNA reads TGTGCCCTAGGTCCAGCCTTAAGGGAGCAGTACTTC.

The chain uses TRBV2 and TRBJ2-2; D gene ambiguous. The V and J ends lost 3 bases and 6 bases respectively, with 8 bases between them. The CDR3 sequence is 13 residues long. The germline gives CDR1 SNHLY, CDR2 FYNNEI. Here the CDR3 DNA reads TGTGCCAGCAGTGAGTGGTTTTCCGGGGAGCTGTTTTTT. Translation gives CASSEWFSGELFF.

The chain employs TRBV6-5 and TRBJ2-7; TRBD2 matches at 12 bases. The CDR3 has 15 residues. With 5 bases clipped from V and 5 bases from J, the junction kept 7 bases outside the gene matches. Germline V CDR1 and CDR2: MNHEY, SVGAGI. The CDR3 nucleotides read TGTGCCAGCAGTCAACTAGCGGGAGGAGGAAACGAGCAGTACTTC. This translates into CASSQLAGGGNEQYF.

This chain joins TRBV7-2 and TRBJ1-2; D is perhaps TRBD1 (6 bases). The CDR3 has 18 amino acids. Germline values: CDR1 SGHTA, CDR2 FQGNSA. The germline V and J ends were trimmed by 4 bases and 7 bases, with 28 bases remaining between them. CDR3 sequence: CASSSTIGGGAFSFGYTF. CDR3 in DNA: TGTGCCAGCAGCTCAACCATTGGAGGGGGGGCGTTCAGTTTTGGCTACACCTTC.

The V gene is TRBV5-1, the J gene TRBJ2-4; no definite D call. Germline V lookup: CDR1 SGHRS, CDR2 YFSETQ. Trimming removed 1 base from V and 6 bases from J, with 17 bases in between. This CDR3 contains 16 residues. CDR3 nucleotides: TGCGCCAGCAGCTTGCTGGCCTGGAGCCAAGGAAACATTCAGTACTTC. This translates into CASSLLAWSQGNIQYF.

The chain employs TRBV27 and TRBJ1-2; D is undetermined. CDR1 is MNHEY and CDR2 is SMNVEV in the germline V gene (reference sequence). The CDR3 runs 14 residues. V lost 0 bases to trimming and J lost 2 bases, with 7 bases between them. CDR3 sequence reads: CASSLSGFNYGYTF. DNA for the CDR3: TGTGCCAGCAGTTTATCTGGTTTCAACTATGGCTACACCTTC.

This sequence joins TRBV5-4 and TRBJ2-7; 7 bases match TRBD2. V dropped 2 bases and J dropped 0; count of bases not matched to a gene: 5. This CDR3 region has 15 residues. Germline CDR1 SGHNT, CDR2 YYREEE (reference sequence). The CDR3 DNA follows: TGTGCCAGCAGCTTATATAGCGGGCACTCCTACGAGCAGTACTTC. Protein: CASSLYSGHSYEQYF.

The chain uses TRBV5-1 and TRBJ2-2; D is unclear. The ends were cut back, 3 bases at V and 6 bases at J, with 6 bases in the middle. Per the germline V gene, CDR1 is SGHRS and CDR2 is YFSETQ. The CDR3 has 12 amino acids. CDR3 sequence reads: CASSWGSGELFF. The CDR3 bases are TGCGCCAGCAGCTGGGGTTCCGGGGAGCTGTTTTTT.

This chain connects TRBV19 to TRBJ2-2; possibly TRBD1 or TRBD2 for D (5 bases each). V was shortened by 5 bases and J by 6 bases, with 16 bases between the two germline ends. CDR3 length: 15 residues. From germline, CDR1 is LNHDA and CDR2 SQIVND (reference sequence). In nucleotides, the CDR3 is TGTGCCAGTAGTTCTCTGTTGGGGGATGCCGGGGAGCTGTTTTTT. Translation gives CASSSLLGDAGELFF. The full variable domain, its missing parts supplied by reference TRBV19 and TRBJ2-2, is DGGITQSPKYLFRKEGQNVTLSCEQNLNHDAMYWYRQDPGQGLRLIYYSQIVNDFQKGDIAEGYSVSREKKESFPLTVTSAQKNPTAFYLCASSSLLGDAGELFFGEGSRLTVL.

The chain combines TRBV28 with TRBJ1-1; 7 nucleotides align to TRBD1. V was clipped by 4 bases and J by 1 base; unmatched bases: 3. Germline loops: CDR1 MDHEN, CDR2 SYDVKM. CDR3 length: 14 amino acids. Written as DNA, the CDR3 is TGTGCCAGCAGTTCGTACAGGGGGAACACTGAAGCTTTCTTT. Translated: CASSSYRGNTEAFF.

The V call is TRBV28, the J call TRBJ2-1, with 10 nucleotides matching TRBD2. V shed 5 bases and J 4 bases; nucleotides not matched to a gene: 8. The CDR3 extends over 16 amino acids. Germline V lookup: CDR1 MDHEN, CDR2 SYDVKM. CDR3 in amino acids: CASSPEGLAVYNEQFF. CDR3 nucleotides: TGTGCCAGCAGTCCGGAAGGACTAGCGGTGTACAATGAGCAGTTCTTC.

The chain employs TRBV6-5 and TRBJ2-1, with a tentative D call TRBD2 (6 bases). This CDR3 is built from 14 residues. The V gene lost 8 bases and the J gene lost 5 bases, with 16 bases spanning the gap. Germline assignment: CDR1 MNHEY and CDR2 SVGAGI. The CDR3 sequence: CASLRGRSDNEQFF. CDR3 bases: TGTGCCAGCCTAAGAGGGAGGTCAGACAATGAGCAGTTCTTC.

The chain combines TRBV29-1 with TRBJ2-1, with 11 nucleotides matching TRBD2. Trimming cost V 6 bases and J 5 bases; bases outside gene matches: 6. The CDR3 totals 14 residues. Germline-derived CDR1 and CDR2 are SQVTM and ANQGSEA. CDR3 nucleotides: TGCAGCGTCCCGGCACTAGCGGGAGACAATGAGCAGTTCTTC. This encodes CSVPALAGDNEQFF.